This is a list of T cell receptor beta chains from one sample in a study of beta chain features in type 1 diabetes. The table came from immunoSEQ multiplex PCR; TCRdb's copy has only in-frame clones and leaves some out. The data hold 120,000 to 150,000 clones, with roughly 53% observed a single time. What was sequenced was Tregs from blood. These receptors were obtained from a man between 18 and 29 years old in good health. CDR3s include the opening cysteine and the closing phenylalanine or tryptophan. D genes are given only for firm matches. The listing skips clone size in some rows; elsewhere it reads once, few, many or a size class.

TRBJ2-6,-,once,TRBV7-3,CASSSTVSGANVLTF,TGTGCCAGCAGCTCGACAGTCTCTGGGGCCAACGTCCTGACTTTC
TRBJ2-1,TRBD2,-,TRBV10-3,CAISNSGSLYNEQFF,TGTGCCATCAGTAATAGCGGGAGTCTCTACAATGAGCAGTTCTTC
TRBJ1-1,-,-,TRBV28,CASSLGGIPEAFF,TGTGCCAGCAGTTTAGGCGGGATCCCTGAAGCTTTCTTT
TRBJ1-1,TRBD1,-,TRBV19,CASRRTGWNTEAFF,TGTGCCAGTCGTAGGACAGGGTGGAACACTGAAGCTTTCTTT
TRBJ2-2,TRBD2,few,TRBV2,CASSDLAGGVTGELFF,TGTGCCAGCAGTGACTTAGCGGGGGGAGTCACCGGGGAGCTGTTTTTT
TRBJ1-5,-,-,TRBV6-1,CASSERQSNQPQHF,TGTGCCAGCAGTGAAAGACAGAGTAATCAGCCCCAGCATTTT
TRBJ1-5,-,-,TRBV19,CASSMLATVSNQPQHF,TGTGCCAGTAGTATGCTGGCCACCGTTAGCAATCAGCCCCAGCATTTT
TRBJ2-1,-,few,TRBV18,CASSLSRPGNEQFF,TGTGCCAGCTCACTGTCGCGGCCCGGCAATGAGCAGTTCTTC
TRBJ1-5,-,once,TRBV19,CASSIQGGQHF,TGTGCCAGTAGTATTCAGGGCGGCCAGCATTTT
TRBJ2-5,-,few,TRBV4-3,CASSQDLGAGETQYF,TGCGCCAGCAGCCAAGATTTAGGGGCAGGGGAGACCCAGTACTTC
TRBJ2-7,TRBD1,-,TRBV7-2,CASSPGQGVSYEQYF,TGTGCCAGCAGCCCAGGACAGGGGGTCTCCTACGAGCAGTACTTC
TRBJ1-4,-,-,TRBV29-1,CSVVAWSGEKLFF,TGCAGCGTTGTGGCGTGGTCGGGTGAAAAACTGTTTTTT
TRBJ2-1,TRBD2,-,TRBV15,CATSRDRLAVKEQFF,TGTGCCACCAGCAGAGATAGGCTAGCGGTTAAAGAGCAGTTCTTC
TRBJ2-7,-,-,TRBV4-1,CASSPVSLPGAYEQYF,TGCGCCAGCAGCCCCGTCTCTCTTCCGGGAGCCTACGAGCAGTACTTC
TRBJ2-7,-,few,TRBV15,CATSRDASRGAYEQYF,TGTGCCACCAGCAGAGACGCTTCCAGGGGAGCCTACGAGCAGTACTTC
TRBJ2-7,TRBD1,-,TRBV6-6,CASRIGTGAYEQYF,TGTGCCAGCCGAATTGGGACAGGGGCGTACGAGCAGTACTTC
TRBJ1-1,-,-,TRBV7-8,CASRPDRVNTEAFF,TGTGCCAGCAGACCGGACAGAGTGAACACTGAAGCTTTCTTT
TRBJ1-6,TRBD1,-,TRBV27,CASNLGQGGSPLHF,TGTGCCAGCAACCTGGGACAGGGCGGTTCACCCCTCCACTTT
TRBJ2-3,-,-,TRBV5-1,CASSLGSRLTDTQYF,TGCGCCAGCAGCTTGGGGTCCAGGCTCACAGATACGCAGTATTTT
TRBJ2-6,TRBD2,-,TRBV28,CASSFGGFAGANVLTF,TGTGCCAGCAGTTTCGGGGGGTTCGCTGGGGCCAACGTCCTGACTTTC
TRBJ2-1,TRBD2,-,TRBV10-3,CAISGTSYNEQFF,TGTGCCATCAGTGGGACTAGCTACAATGAGCAGTTCTTC
TRBJ2-7,-,few,TRBV7-2,CASSRTGRSYEQYF,TGTGCCAGCAGCCGGACTGGCCGCTCCTACGAGCAGTACTTC
TRBJ1-5,-,-,TRBV6-5,CASGRGSNQPQHF,TGTGCCAGCGGACGGGGGAGCAATCAGCCCCAGCATTTT
TRBJ2-7,-,-,TRBV7-3,CASRQGGYEQYF,TGTGCCAGCCGACAAGGAGGGTACGAGCAGTACTTC
TRBJ2-7,TRBD1,once,TRBV25-1,CASPDRAIYEQYF,TGTGCCAGTCCGGACAGGGCAATCTACGAGCAGTACTTC
TRBJ2-5,-,few,TRBV15,CATGRRLGETQYF,TGTGCCACCGGCCGGCGGTTGGGAGAGACCCAGTACTTC
TRBJ2-5,-,-,TRBV18,CASSRLALQETQYF,TGTGCCAGCTCAAGGCTAGCGCTCCAAGAGACCCAGTACTTC
TRBJ2-1,TRBD2,-,TRBV27,CASSSTSVDNEQFF,TGTGCCAGCAGTAGTACTAGCGTTGACAATGAGCAGTTCTTC
TRBJ2-1,TRBD1,few,TRBV28,CASTGQGDYNEQFF,TGTGCCAGCACCGGACAGGGGGACTACAATGAGCAGTTCTTC
TRBJ1-1,-,-,TRBV18,CASSPDSTEAFF,TGTGCCAGCTCACCAGATAGCACTGAAGCTTTCTTT